Given below is one TCR beta chain in context. These data originate in a study of blood T cell repertoires in COVID-19. Study in general: Specimens from acute and convalescent COVID-19 originated in the United States, Italy and Spain.

Sequencing was performed with immunoSEQ multiplex PCR; in TCRdb, only in-frame clones are kept and a portion is missing. This table holds 150,000 to 250,000 clones, about four fifths found once. This CDR3 has 16 amino acids. Germline-derived CDR1 and CDR2 are MNHEY and SMNVEV (reference sequence). V shed 5 bases and J shed 4 bases, with 20 bases lying between them. Each recovered donor of Cohort 3 presented with two negative PCRs, clearance, or symptom resolution. The receptor was derived from a man aged 40-50 years who had recovered from COVID-19. The sequenced material came from PBMCs or T cells enriched from blood (not recorded which). The genes are TRBV27 and TRBJ1-2, with a weak D call TRBD1 (6 bases). The chain's CDR3 is CASSPGGQGPLYGYTF. The CDR3 bases are TGTGCCAGCAGTCCTGGTGGGCAGGGGCCCCTCTATGGCTACACCTTC.